The 21 T cell receptor beta chains listed next were all sequenced from one sample in a study of T cells expressing NK-cell markers. TCRdb re-called the 5' RACE reads; one entry per CDR3 protein, DNA not given. The repertoire table contains 200,000 to 300,000 distinct CDR3 sequences. Input material: blood T cells: a sorted CD56 or NKG2C T cell subset, CD4+ or CD8+ T cells, or bulk PBMC T cells (not recorded which). The receptors come from a man in his late teens or twenties in good health.

This chain links TRBV13 with TRBJ1-2; TCRdb names TRBD1, which stays unverified in the absence of DNA. CDR1 is PRHDT and CDR2 is FYEKMQ in the germline V gene (reference sequence). This CDR3 contains 15 residues. CDR3 loop: CASSFRDSRYYGYTF. Looking up the rest from reference TRBV13 and TRBJ1-2 gives the full variable domain: AAGVIQSPRHLIKEKRETATLKCYPIPRHDTVYWYQQGPGQDPQFLISFYEKMQSDKGSIPDRFSAQQFSDYHSELNMSSLELGDSALYFCASSFRDSRYYGYTFGSGTRLTVV.

This chain links TRBV6-2 or TRBV6-3 with TRBJ1-2; TCRdb's D call, TRBD1, is unchecked because there is no DNA. CDR3 length: 14 residues. Germline-derived CDR1 and CDR2 are MNHEY and SVGEGT. The CDR3: CASSHRQGTYGYTF.

This chain uses TRBV12-3 or TRBV12-4 with TRBJ2-3; the D gene TCRdb calls, TRBD1, cannot be checked with no DNA. The CDR3 consists of 15 residues. The CDR3 is CASSLEGVGADTQYF.

The chain is built from TRBV6-1 and TRBJ2-5; with no DNA, the TCRdb D assignment of TRBD1 cannot be verified. This CDR3 spans 15 amino acids. CDR1 and CDR2 from the germline V gene are MNHNS and SASEGT. CDR3: CASHPLQGPGETQYF.

The V call is TRBV20-1, the J call TRBJ1-1; the TRBD1 assignment by TCRdb is unverifiable without DNA. CDR3 length equals 13 residues. Germline loops: CDR1 DFQATT, CDR2 SNEGSKA (reference sequence). CDR3 region: CSAAPTGRDIAFF.

The chain joins TRBV29-1 to TRBJ2-3; the TCRdb D gene call, TRBD1, has no DNA to confirm it. Per germline, CDR1 SQVTM and CDR2 ANQGSEA. This CDR3 region has 14 residues. The CDR3 region is CSGRGSGVEATQYF.

V is TRBV25-1 and J is TRBJ2-5; TCRdb returns TRBD1, unconfirmable since there is no DNA. The CDR3 is 17 residues long. Germline-derived CDR1 and CDR2 are MGHDK and SYGVNS. The CDR3 protein is CASNPGQFRPPLETQYF.

The gene calls are TRBV2 and TRBJ2-2; TCRdb proposes TRBD1, but this gene call is untestable without DNA. This CDR3 is 16 amino acids long. CDR1 and CDR2 (germline): SNHLY, FYNNEI. CDR3 amino acids: CASSAGQGMYTGELFF. Variable domain in full (rest from reference TRBV2 and TRBJ2-2): EPEVTQTPSHQVTQMGQEVILRCVPISNHLYFYWYRQILGQKVEFLVSFYNNEISEKSEIFDDQFSVERPDGSNFTLKIRSTKLEDSAMYFCASSAGQGMYTGELFFGEGSRLTVL.

V usage is TRBV7-2 and J usage is TRBJ2-2; the D call from TCRdb, TRBD1, cannot be confirmed without DNA. The CDR3 is made up of 14 amino acids. Germline V CDR1 and CDR2: SGHTA, FQGNSA. The CDR3 sequence is CASVRDTYTGELFF.

This chain links TRBV29-1 with TRBJ2-1; TCRdb picks TRBD1, but there is no DNA to check that call. Germline V CDR1 and CDR2: SQVTM, ANQGSEA. The CDR3 is made up of 15 amino acids. This chain's CDR3 is CSVVGGTGGGREQFF.

The chain joins TRBV6-2 or TRBV6-3 to TRBJ2-7. The CDR3 sequence is 11 residues long. Looked up from germline, CDR1 is MNHEY and CDR2 is SVGEGT. This CDR3 is CASSQMHEQYF.

The chain carries TRBV29-1 and TRBJ2-3; without DNA, the TCRdb call of TRBD1 cannot be checked. Germline V gene lookup returns CDR1 SQVTM and CDR2 ANQGSEA. CDR3 length equals 13 residues. The CDR3 protein is CSVSGVLTDTQYF.

The chain couples TRBV6-5 to TRBJ1-5; without DNA, the TCRdb call of TRBD1 cannot be checked. CDR3 size: 13 residues. Germline V gives CDR1 MNHEY, CDR2 SVGAGI. CDR3 amino acids: CASNWGINQPQHF.

V and J are TRBV12-3 or TRBV12-4 and TRBJ2-7. The CDR3 is made up of 14 amino acids. CDR3 region: CASSRGQLLYEQYF.

The chain uses TRBV5-1 and TRBJ2-3. The CDR3 has 14 amino acids. Per the germline V gene, CDR1 is SGHRS and CDR2 is YFSETQ. The CDR3 reads CASSLTYRPDTQYF.

CDR3 region: CAISESLAPDTQYF. V and J are TRBV10-3 and TRBJ2-3. This CDR3 contains 14 residues. The germline gives CDR1 ENHRY, CDR2 SYGVKD.

V usage is TRBV6-1 and J usage is TRBJ1-5; TCRdb's D gene call, TRBD1, goes unchecked for lack of DNA. The CDR3 runs to 15 residues. Germline values: CDR1 MNHNS, CDR2 SASEGT. CDR3 loop: CASRSTGGVRGSQHF.

The chain carries TRBV20-1 and TRBJ2-1; TCRdb reports TRBD2, a call that lacks DNA to check it against. CDR3 length: 15 residues. From germline, CDR1 is DFQATT and CDR2 SNEGSKA (reference sequence). The chain's CDR3 is CSTQRGKSSYNEQFF.

The rearrangement joins TRBV27 to TRBJ2-1. Per the germline V gene, CDR1 is MNHEY and CDR2 is SMNVEV (reference sequence). This CDR3 contains 13 residues. CDR3 in amino acids: CASRGFSYNEQFF.

This chain links TRBV12-3 or TRBV12-4 with TRBJ2-1. The CDR3 totals 15 residues. The CDR3 sequence: CASSLFRGPYNEQFF.

J is TRBJ2-1 and V is TRBV5-1; the D gene TCRdb calls, TRBD1, cannot be checked with no DNA. This CDR3 contains 15 residues. Per the germline V gene, CDR1 is SGHRS and CDR2 is YFSETQ. This CDR3 reads CASSLAGNKGDEQFF.